The rows below give T cell receptor beta chains drawn from one sample of a study of T cells after yellow fever vaccination. TCRdb called the 5' RACE reads again in MiXCR, with one record for every CDR3 protein. The sample has almost 600,000 distinct CDR3 sequences; about 13% are singletons. The sample here was PBMCs, taken on the day of the yellow fever booster vaccination. The receptors stem from a man aged 25 to 45 who received the YFV17D yellow fever vaccine. CDR3s include the opening cysteine and the closing phenylalanine or tryptophan.

V: TRBV4-3; J: TRBJ2-7; CDR3: CASSQGSGGGLGEQYF
V: TRBV6-2/TRBV6-3; J: TRBJ2-1; CDR3: CASSYSLRTSGNEQFF
V: TRBV19; J: TRBJ2-6; CDR3: CASRERGTGGANVLTF
V: TRBV20-1; J: TRBJ1-4; CDR3: CSARAGGDEKLFF
V: TRBV6-2/TRBV6-3; J: TRBJ1-1; CDR3: CASSYSGTGGVVGAFF
V: TRBV12-3/TRBV12-4; J: TRBJ2-7; CDR3: CASGVRNYEQYF
V: TRBV6-6; J: TRBJ1-3; CDR3: CASSYRNTIYF
V: TRBV3-1; J: TRBJ2-1; CDR3: CASSQEVGGVYNEQFF
V: TRBV20-1; J: TRBJ2-5; CDR3: CSASQGGGPQETQYF
V: TRBV20-1; J: TRBJ1-1; CDR3: CSFVPHPLNTEAFF
V: TRBV4-3; J: TRBJ2-1; CDR3: CASSQEWGGGEQFF
V: TRBV9; J: TRBJ2-2; CDR3: CASSVVGTNTGELFF
V: TRBV6-5; J: TRBJ2-2; CDR3: CASSYPKGGAGGPGELFF
V: TRBV30; J: TRBJ2-1; CDR3: CAWKGLAGGGYYNEQFF
V: TRBV14; J: TRBJ2-2; CDR3: CASSPNPDREDTGELFF
V: TRBV7-2; J: TRBJ2-5; CDR3: CASSHRNRQETQYF
V: TRBV19; J: TRBJ2-2; CDR3: CASSIGTGSGELFF
V: TRBV19; J: TRBJ2-1; CDR3: CASSRTGNSNEQFF
V: TRBV20-1; J: TRBJ2-6; CDR3: CSARGAGTGANVLTF
V: TRBV3-1; J: TRBJ2-7; CDR3: CASSPAGYEQYF
V: TRBV14; J: TRBJ2-7; CDR3: CASSDFFTAEQYF
V: TRBV6-5; J: TRBJ2-2; CDR3: CASSSVRTGLVRELFF
V: TRBV6-2/TRBV6-3; J: TRBJ2-1; CDR3: CASNFGGRQFF
V: TRBV2; J: TRBJ2-1; CDR3: CASSVSSGRSSYNEQFF
V: TRBV27; J: TRBJ2-2; CDR3: CASSLSRSWTGELFF
V: TRBV7-9; J: TRBJ2-1; CDR3: CASSLADSASGQFF
V: TRBV29-1; J: TRBJ1-1; CDR3: CSVEFSPSGTEAFF